These T cell receptor beta chains were read from a single sample in a study of OX40 agonist ivuxolimab in advanced cancers. Clones were read by immunoSEQ multiplex PCR, and TCRdb kept only the in-frame ones, dropping some. The sample lists about 13,000 clones; 67% were seen once. The material was CD4+ or CD8+ T cells sorted from blood, obtained in a trial of the OX40 agonist ivuxolimab. All receptors come from an adult with an advanced solid tumor such as melanoma, head and neck, liver or kidney cancer. CDR3s include the opening cysteine and the closing phenylalanine or tryptophan. D genes are given only for firm matches. Size is stated for part of the rows, as once, few or many counts, or as a class when the clone is expanded.

j_gene	d_gene	abundance	v_gene	CDR3aa	CDR3nt
TRBJ2-3	TRBD2	NA	TRBV14	CASSQDYGRASTDTQYF	TGTGCCAGCAGCCAAGATTACGGGAGGGCTAGCACAGATACGCAGTATTTT
TRBJ2-7	NA	NA	TRBV9	CASSVSLDVEQYF	TGTGCCAGCAGCGTATCTCTGGATGTCGAGCAGTACTTC
TRBJ1-2	NA	NA	TRBV7-9	CASSRTDPYGYTF	TGTGCCAGCAGCCGGACAGACCCCTATGGCTACACCTTC
TRBJ1-3	NA	NA	TRBV18	CASSPNDRGNTIYF	TGTGCCAGCTCACCCAACGATCGGGGAAACACCATATATTTT
TRBJ1-1	NA	NA	TRBV6-4	CASSDSLSTEAFF	TGTGCCAGCAGTGACTCACTGAGCACTGAAGCTTTCTTT
TRBJ2-7	TRBD2	NA	TRBV5-8	CASSLAGRLAGTYEQYF	TGTGCCAGCAGCTTGGCCGGCCGACTAGCGGGAACCTACGAGCAGTACTTC
TRBJ1-2	TRBD1	NA	TRBV11-2	CASSTGQGIGGYTF	TGTGCCAGCAGCACCGGACAGGGAATCGGCGGCTACACCTTC
TRBJ2-2	TRBD2	NA	TRBV11-3	CASSLRGERTGELFF	TGTGCCAGCAGCTTACGGGGGGAGAGGACCGGGGAGCTGTTTTTT
TRBJ2-2	NA	NA	TRBV7-9	CASSLSPRAGPGELFF	TGTGCCAGCAGCTTGTCCCCCCGGGCAGGACCCGGGGAGCTGTTTTTT
TRBJ1-3	TRBD1	few	TRBV5-4	CASSLVGTASSGNTIYF	TGTGCCAGCAGCTTAGTTGGGACAGCCAGCTCTGGAAACACCATATATTTT
TRBJ1-2	TRBD1	few	TRBV7-6	CASSRTTGDRERGGYTF	TGTGCCAGCAGCCGAACTACTGGGGACAGGGAAAGGGGCGGCTACACCTTC
TRBJ1-1	NA	NA	TRBV7-3	CASSLNVATEAFF	TGTGCCAGCAGCTTGAATGTGGCCACTGAAGCTTTCTTT
TRBJ2-3	NA	few	TRBV6-5	CASSYSIVSTDTQYF	TGTGCCAGCAGTTACTCGATTGTGAGCACAGATACGCAGTATTTT
TRBJ2-2	NA	NA	TRBV5-4	CASSLSPRAGPGELFF	TGTGCCAGCAGCTTGTCCCCCCGGGCAGGACCCGGGGAGCTGTTTTTT
TRBJ2-3	TRBD2	NA	TRBV4-2	CASSQDLLAESTDTQYF	TGTGCCAGCAGCCAAGATCTCCTAGCGGAGTCCACAGATACGCAGTATTTT
TRBJ2-1	NA	NA	TRBV30	CAWSYFSGNEQFF	TGTGCCTGGAGTTATTTTAGCGGCAATGAGCAGTTCTTC
TRBJ2-3	TRBD2	few	TRBV4-3	CASSLTTSGGPGTQYF	TGCGCCAGCAGCCTGACGACTAGCGGGGGCCCGGGTACGCAGTATTTT
TRBJ2-7	NA	once	TRBV6-5	CASMSYEQYF	TGTGCCAGCATGTCCTACGAGCAGTACTTC
TRBJ2-6	NA	NA	TRBV28	CASSLSRSGANVLTF	TGTGCCAGCAGTTTATCCCGCTCTGGGGCCAACGTCCTGACTTTC
TRBJ2-7	NA	NA	TRBV11-1	CASSLAFGGGYEQYF	TGTGCCAGCAGCTTAGCTTTTGGAGGGGGCTACGAGCAGTACTTC
TRBJ2-1	NA	NA	TRBV6-5	CATATLASHNEQFF	TGTGCCACCGCCACTTTAGCGTCCCACAATGAGCAGTTCTTC
TRBJ1-2	NA	few	TRBV30	CASDSNYGYTF	TGTGCTTCCGACAGCAACTATGGCTACACCTTC
TRBJ2-7	NA	few	TRBV9	CASSPYPGLEQYF	TGTGCCAGCAGCCCGTATCCAGGACTGGAGCAGTACTTC
TRBJ2-5	TRBD1	NA	TRBV5-1	CASSLGDRGIGQETQYF	TGCGCCAGCAGCTTGGGGGACAGGGGAATCGGGCAAGAGACCCAGTACTTC
TRBJ2-1	NA	NA	TRBV6-1	CASSDWGFGYEQFF	TGTGCCAGCAGTGATTGGGGGTTCGGCTATGAGCAGTTCTTC
TRBJ1-1	TRBD1	NA	TRBV6-7	CASNRQGSTEAFF	TGTGCCAGCAACCGACAGGGTAGCACTGAAGCTTTCTTT
TRBJ2-7	TRBD2	NA	TRBV7-9	CASSLGLAGTYEQYF	TGTGCCAGCAGCTTAGGACTAGCGGGGACCTACGAGCAGTACTTC
TRBJ1-2	NA	NA	TRBV27	CASSLSRTGPHTF	TGTGCCAGCAGTTTATCTCGGACCGGGCCCCACACCTTC
TRBJ1-2	NA	few	TRBV4-1	CASSQVDGAGGYTF	TGCGCCAGCAGCCAAGTGGACGGGGCTGGGGGCTACACCTTC
TRBJ2-7	NA	NA	TRBV21-1	CASTRGSSYEQYF	TGTGCCAGCACTAGGGGCAGCTCCTACGAGCAGTACTTC
TRBJ2-5	TRBD2	NA	TRBV30	CAWSATGLAVFQETQYF	TGTGCCTGGAGTGCTACGGGACTAGCGGTGTTCCAAGAGACCCAGTACTTC
TRBJ2-3	NA	NA	TRBV5-1	CASSLIRATDTQYF	TGCGCCAGCAGCTTGATCAGGGCCACAGATACGCAGTATTTT
TRBJ2-1	NA	NA	TRBV29-1	CSVRHNEQFF	TGCAGCGTTCGTCACAATGAGCAGTTCTTC
TRBJ2-3	NA	NA	TRBV7-8	CASSLRGEADTQYF	TGTGCCAGCAGCTTACGAGGCGAGGCAGATACGCAGTATTTT
TRBJ1-5	TRBD1	NA	TRBV27	CASSHRGDQPQHF	TGTGCCAGCAGTCACAGGGGGGATCAGCCCCAGCATTTT
TRBJ1-3	NA	NA	TRBV4-2	CASSQHSTGFGGGNTIYF	TGTGCCAGCAGCCAACACTCGACAGGTTTCGGCGGGGGAAACACCATATATTTT
TRBJ2-5	NA	NA	TRBV11-3	CASSEGPTQETQYF	TGTGCCAGCAGCGAGGGACCGACCCAAGAGACCCAGTACTTC
TRBJ2-1	NA	once	TRBV7-2	CASRPLERREQFF	TGTGCCAGCAGGCCTTTAGAGCGTAGAGAGCAGTTCTTC
TRBJ2-1	TRBD2	NA	TRBV5-4	CASSFLREAYNEQFF	TGTGCCAGCAGCTTTCTCCGGGAGGCCTACAATGAGCAGTTCTTC
TRBJ2-3	TRBD2	NA	TRBV27	CASRIAGGLSDTQYF	TGTGCCAGCAGGATAGCGGGGGGGCTTTCAGATACGCAGTATTTT
TRBJ2-2	NA	NA	TRBV6-6	CASSYYRPGTGELFF	TGTGCCAGCAGTTACTACCGCCCCGGGACCGGGGAGCTGTTTTTT
TRBJ2-7	NA	medium-sized	TRBV10-1	CASSEVDSYEQYF	TGCGCCAGCAGTGAAGTCGACTCCTACGAGCAGTACTTC
TRBJ2-1	TRBD2	NA	TRBV6-1	CASSEALRTSALEQFF	TGTGCCAGCAGTGAAGCGCTTAGGACTAGCGCCCTTGAGCAGTTCTTC
TRBJ1-5	NA	once	TRBV27	CASSFRSNQPQHF	TGTGCCAGCAGTTTCAGGAGCAATCAGCCCCAGCATTTT
TRBJ2-1	NA	NA	TRBV6-1	CASSGMAMPSSYNEQFF	TGTGCCAGCAGTGGGATGGCTATGCCCAGCTCCTACAATGAGCAGTTCTTC
TRBJ2-7	NA	NA	TRBV28	CATLYEQYF	TGTGCCACCCTTTACGAGCAGTACTTC
TRBJ2-1	NA	NA	TRBV2	CASSQGNTEQFF	TGTGCCAGCAGTCAGGGGAATACCGAGCAGTTCTTC
TRBJ1-2	NA	NA	TRBV18	CASSPGAQDSIYGYTF	TGTGCCAGCTCACCCGGGGCCCAGGACTCCATCTATGGCTACACCTTC
TRBJ2-1	NA	few	TRBV2	CASSETRYEQFF	TGTGCCAGCAGTGAAACGAGGTATGAGCAGTTCTTC
TRBJ2-1	NA	NA	TRBV11-3	CASSLEAGFDEQFF	TGTGCCAGCAGCTTAGAGGCTGGTTTCGATGAGCAGTTCTTC
TRBJ2-5	NA	NA	TRBV13	CASSLRGADKETQYF	TGTGCCAGCAGCTTACGGGGGGCCGATAAGGAGACCCAGTACTTC
TRBJ1-6	NA	medium-sized	TRBV4-1	CASSRRNNSPLHF	TGCGCCAGCAGCAGACGGAATAATTCACCCCTCCACTTT
TRBJ2-4	NA	few	TRBV4-3	CASSQDSVGFAKNIQYF	TGCGCCAGCAGCCAAGATTCGGTTGGGTTTGCCAAAAACATTCAGTACTTC
TRBJ2-1	TRBD1	NA	TRBV4-1	CASSQMDRGDEQFF	TGCGCCAGCAGCCAGATGGACAGGGGCGATGAGCAGTTCTTC
TRBJ2-7	NA	NA	TRBV2	CASSESSERGAYEQYF	TGTGCCAGCAGCGAGAGTAGCGAGAGAGGGGCCTACGAGCAGTACTTC
TRBJ2-1	TRBD1	NA	TRBV7-9	CASSSSIGQGAYEQFF	TGTGCCAGCAGCTCCTCGATAGGACAGGGGGCTTATGAGCAGTTCTTC
TRBJ1-2	NA	NA	TRBV10-3	CAISPNRDYGYTF	TGTGCCATCAGTCCTAACCGGGACTATGGCTACACCTTC
TRBJ2-2	NA	NA	TRBV11-2	CASSLTDGELFF	TGCGCCAGCAGCCTTACAGACGGGGAGCTGTTTTTT